The sequence of this T cell receptor beta chain was determined in a study of cytomegalovirus exposure and HLA in healthy donors. Study outcomes and limitations: The study found most TCR sequences rare, yet found some public TCRs in many donors. Cytomegalovirus-associated TCR beta chains were listed, numbering some 180.

PCR amplification relied on 60 Vbeta primers (plus 13 Jbeta primers). The assay was immunoSEQ multiplex PCR, and TCRdb's table has in-frame clones only and misses some. The table has roughly 120,000 clones, roughly 78% seen once. As to this clone: The antigen remains unidentified.

Looked up from germline, CDR1 is SNHLY and CDR2 is FYNNEI. The CDR3 has 11 residues. V gave up 5 bases and J gave up 7 bases, with 8 bases separating them. This sequence joins TRBV2 and TRBJ1-1, with D perhaps TRBD1 (6 bases). Sequencing used PBMCs. The sequence was obtained from a woman aged 30 to 39 in good health and CMV-seropositive. CDR3 region: CASSYRDEAFF. In DNA, the CDR3 is TGTGCCAGCAGTTACAGGGATGAAGCTTTCTTT. Full variable domain (remainder filled in from reference TRBV2 and TRBJ1-1): EPEVTQTPSHQVTQMGQEVILRCVPISNHLYFYWYRQILGQKVEFLVSFYNNEISEKSEIFDDQFSVERPDGSNFTLKIRSTKLEDSAMYFCASSYRDEAFFGQGTRLTVV.